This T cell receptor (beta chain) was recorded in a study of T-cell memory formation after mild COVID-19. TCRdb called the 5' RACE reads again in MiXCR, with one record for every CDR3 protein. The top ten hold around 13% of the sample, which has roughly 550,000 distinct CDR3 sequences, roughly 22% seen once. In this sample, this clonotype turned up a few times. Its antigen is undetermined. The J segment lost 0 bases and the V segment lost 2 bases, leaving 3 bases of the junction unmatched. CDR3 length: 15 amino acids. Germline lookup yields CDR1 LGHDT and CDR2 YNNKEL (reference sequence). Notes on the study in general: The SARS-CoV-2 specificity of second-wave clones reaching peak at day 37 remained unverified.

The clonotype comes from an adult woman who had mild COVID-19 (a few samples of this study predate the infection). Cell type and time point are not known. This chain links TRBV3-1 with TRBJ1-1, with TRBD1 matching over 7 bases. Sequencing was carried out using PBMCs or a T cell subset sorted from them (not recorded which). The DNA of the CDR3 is TGTGCCAGCAGCCAACCGACAGGGATGAACACTGAAGCTTTCTTT. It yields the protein CASSQPTGMNTEAFF.